Listed below are T cell receptor beta chains from one sample, sequenced in a study of shared clonotypes between healthy human individuals. Profiled with immunoSEQ multiplex PCR; TCRdb holds only in-frame clones, not every one. The sample holds 550,000 to 600,000 clones, roughly 98% seen once. Input material: naive CD8+ T cells sorted from blood. Receptors originate from a man aged 25 to 40 in good health. Each CDR3 is given with its conserved first and last residue. A D gene is named only where the DNA matches it firmly. Rows may omit the clone size; those that give it use once, few, many or a size class.

>-|TRBD1|TRBV7-9|TRBJ1-1
TGTGCCAGCAGCCTACCCCCCGGACAGGGGTTGAACACTGAAGCTTTCTTT
CASSLPPGQGLNTEAFF
>-|-|TRBV21-1|TRBJ2-1
TGTGCCAGCAGCAGTCGGACTAGCGGGAGTAAGTCCTACAATGAGCAGTTCTTC
CASSSRTSGSKSYNEQFF
>-|-|TRBV6-5|TRBJ2-7
TGTGCCAGCAGTTACAGGGGGGCCGCCTACGAGCAGTACTTC
CASSYRGAAYEQYF
>-|TRBD1|TRBV11-3|TRBJ2-7
TGTGCCAGCAGCCCATGGGACAGGGCCTACGAGCAGTACTTC
CASSPWDRAYEQYF
>-|TRBD1|TRBV5-1|TRBJ2-7
TGCGCCAGCAGCCATGGACAGGGCTACGAGCAGTACTTC
CASSHGQGYEQYF
>-|TRBD2|TRBV10-1|TRBJ2-7
TGCGCCAGCAGTCCTAGCGGGAGTAGCTACGAGCAGTACTTC
CASSPSGSSYEQYF
>-|TRBD1|TRBV5-1|TRBJ2-1
TGCGCCAGCAGCCCATCGCCGGGACAGGGTTTAGGGGGGGAGCAGTTCTTC
CASSPSPGQGLGGEQFF
>-|-|TRBV7-6|TRBJ2-7
TGTGCCAGCAGCTTAGATACTAGAGCGACCTACGAGCAGTACTTC
CASSLDTRATYEQYF
>-|TRBD2|TRBV29-1|TRBJ2-1
TGCAGCCTTGCTGGGACAGGTGGACTAGCGGGAGAGCAGTTCTTC
CSLAGTGGLAGEQFF
>-|-|TRBV5-6|TRBJ2-3
TGTGCCAGCAGGCGGATGGGCGATACGCAGTATTTT
CASRRMGDTQYF
>-|-|TRBV5-1|TRBJ2-7
TGCGCCAGCAGCTTCGACGGCGGCTACGAGCAGTACTTC
CASSFDGGYEQYF
>-|TRBD2|TRBV14|TRBJ2-7
TGTGCCAGCAGCCAAGGCGTTGGGACTAGCGGAAATCCGACCTACGAGCAGTACTTC
CASSQGVGTSGNPTYEQYF
>-|-|TRBV6-5|TRBJ2-7
TGTGCCAGCAGTTACTCGACGGTGGCGGGTTTTTACGAGCAGTACTTC
CASSYSTVAGFYEQYF
>-|-|TRBV2|TRBJ2-7
TGTGCCAGCAGTTCTGTTTATAGGACCGCGTCCTACGAGCAGTACTTC
CASSSVYRTASYEQYF
>-|TRBD2|TRBV27|TRBJ2-1
TGTGCCAGCAGCCCCCTTCGACTAGCGTTCGAGCAGTTCTTC
CASSPLRLAFEQFF
>-|-|TRBV28|TRBJ1-5
TGTGCCAGCAGCTCTCTTGGCCTGAGACAGGCATTCTATAGCAATCAGCCCCAGCATTTT
CASSSLGLRQAFYSNQPQHF
>once|TRBD1|TRBV9|TRBJ2-2
TGTGCCAGCAGCGGGGACAGGTATCATTCCCCAAACCCCGGGGAGCTGTTTTTT
CASSGDRYHSPNPGELFF
>-|TRBD2|TRBV7-9|TRBJ2-5
TGTGCCAGCAGCTCTAGCGGTTCCCAAGAGACCCAGTACTTC
CASSSSGSQETQYF
>-|-|TRBV6-4|TRBJ2-7
TGTGCCAGCAGTGGGAGGTCAGGGCGTGGGCCCTACGAGCAGTACTTC
CASSGRSGRGPYEQYF
>-|-|TRBV30|TRBJ1-1
TGTGCCTGGGCGGGGGTTGAAGCTTTCTTT
CAWAGVEAFF
>-|TRBD1|TRBV5-1|TRBJ2-7
TGCGCCAGCAGATCACAGGGGGCGCCGTCCTACGAGCAGTACTTC
CASRSQGAPSYEQYF
>once|-|TRBV5-6|TRBJ1-4
TGTGCCAGCAGCTCGGTCCGGGCAACTAATGAAAAACTGTTTTTT
CASSSVRATNEKLFF
>-|TRBD2|TRBV11-2|TRBJ2-4
TGTGCCAGCAGCTTCCCTCTAGCGGGAGGGTCAGCCAAAAACATTCAGTACTTC
CASSFPLAGGSAKNIQYF
>-|-|TRBV6-5|TRBJ2-3
TGTGCCAGCAGTTGGGGGAGCACAGATACGCAGTATTTT
CASSWGSTDTQYF
>-|-|TRBV7-6|TRBJ2-7
TGTGCCAGCAGCCATAAGTCGGGCTTAAAATCCTACGAGCAGTACTTC
CASSHKSGLKSYEQYF
>-|TRBD1|TRBV7-9|TRBJ2-7
TGTGCCAGCAGCCCGCGACAGGGGTTCTACGAGCAGTACTTC
CASSPRQGFYEQYF